The clone carrying this T cell receptor beta chain was seen more than once but under ten times. Its specificity is not known. TCRdb itself ran the 5' RACE reads through MiXCR, one entry per CDR3 protein. This repertoire shows about 350,000 distinct CDR3 sequences, 8.1% found once; its top ten account for approximately 15%. V was trimmed by 2 bases and J by 3 bases, leaving 7 bases between them. This CDR3 is built from 13 residues. The germline gives CDR1 SGHAT, CDR2 FQNNGV. This sample is part of a study of T cells after yellow fever vaccination. Study information: In the case of low-cell-number fractions, SMART-Seq v4 Ultra Low Input was used for preparation.

Findings of the study overall: Reappearance after the booster was seen for most primary-vaccination clones, at approximately 97% CD4 and around 90% CD8. Across the CD4 and CD8 compartments, a small share of clonotypes was present in both. There was a possibility that FACS-sorted repertoires contained abundant clonotypes contaminating from the bulk population.

The source was PBMCs, collected about 41 days after the first yellow fever vaccination. This clonotype originated in a man younger than 35 who received the YFV17D yellow fever vaccine. J is TRBJ1-1 and V is TRBV11-2, with no clear D. CDR3: CASSLYQDTEAFF. DNA of the CDR3: TGTGCCAGCAGCTTATACCAGGACACTGAAGCTTTCTTT.